A single sample gave rise to the 12 T cell receptor beta chains below, sequenced in a study of CXCR3-negative and CXCR3-positive naive CD8 T cells. Researchers prepared the TRB cDNA libraries using 5' RACE with UMI labels. TCRdb re-called the 5' RACE reads and catalogs CDR3 proteins one per entry, DNA excluded. This sample contains over 35,000 distinct CDR3 sequences. Input material: memory CD8+ T cells from blood. The receptors here all came from a human donor in good health. Some clones in this sample may be carry-over from other donors' samples.

This chain joins TRBV9 and TRBJ1-1; TCRdb's D gene call, TRBD1, goes unchecked for lack of DNA. The germline gives CDR1 SGDLS, CDR2 YYNGEE. The CDR3 consists of 18 residues. The CDR3 sequence: CASSGPASFWDRATEAFF.

The rearrangement links TRBV6-6 to TRBJ1-1; no DNA is available, so the TRBD1 call from TCRdb remains unchecked. CDR1 is MNHNY and CDR2 is SVGAGI in the germline V gene (reference sequence). The CDR3 runs 13 residues. The CDR3 here is CASSFQGDTEAFF.

J is TRBJ2-1 and V is TRBV6-5; the D gene TCRdb calls, TRBD1, cannot be checked with no DNA. The CDR3 is 16 residues long. CDR1 and CDR2 (germline): MNHEY, SVGAGI. The CDR3 region is CASSSELRDPTGGQFF.

This chain connects TRBV7-9 to TRBJ2-7; TCRdb's D call, TRBD1, is unchecked because there is no DNA. Germline assignment: CDR1 SEHNR and CDR2 FQNEAQ (reference sequence). The CDR3 sequence is 15 residues long. The CDR3 protein is CASSSGGRYSYEQYF.

The chain carries TRBV20-1 and TRBJ2-6; TCRdb outputs TRBD1, but without DNA this stays unchecked. Germline V gene lookup returns CDR1 DFQATT and CDR2 SNEGSKA (reference sequence). CDR3 length equals 16 residues. CDR3 sequence reads: CSAIGPGGPGANVLTF.

The J gene is TRBJ2-3, the V gene TRBV6-1; TCRdb's D call, TRBD1, is unchecked because there is no DNA. This CDR3 region has 15 residues. Germline CDR1 reads MNHNS; CDR2 reads SASEGT. The CDR3 reads CASSEGRGHTDTQYF.

The chain couples TRBV20-1 to TRBJ2-4; without DNA, the TCRdb call of TRBD1 cannot be checked. Per the germline V gene, CDR1 is DFQATT and CDR2 is SNEGSKA (reference sequence). This CDR3 has 17 amino acids. CDR3 sequence reads: CSARGRGHLLGENIQYF.

The chain links TRBV4-3 to TRBJ2-1; TCRdb's D call of TRBD2 is untestable without DNA. This CDR3 has 16 amino acids. CDR1 is LGHNA and CDR2 is YSLEER in the germline V gene. This CDR3 reads CASSQERGGSYNEQFF.

The chain carries TRBV28 and TRBJ2-1; TCRdb's D call, TRBD1, is unchecked because there is no DNA. Germline V lookup: CDR1 MDHEN, CDR2 SYDVKM. The CDR3 consists of 15 residues. CDR3 region: CASSPTGLSYNEQFF.

The rearrangement joins TRBV12-3 or TRBV12-4 to TRBJ2-1. CDR3 length: 12 amino acids. CDR3 sequence reads: CASSLSVDEQFF.

CDR3 residues: CASSPWTGAETQYF. The chain carries TRBV28 and TRBJ2-5; checking the TCRdb D call of TRBD1 is not possible without DNA. The CDR3 length is 14 residues. From germline, CDR1 is MDHEN and CDR2 SYDVKM.

Here the CDR3 reads CASSRQDGPNEQFF. This sequence joins TRBV12-3 or TRBV12-4 and TRBJ2-1; TCRdb picks TRBD1, but there is no DNA to check that call. The CDR3 extends over 14 amino acids.